Below are 32 T cell receptor beta chains sequenced from a single sample in a study of radiotherapy plus CTLA-4 blockade in lung cancer. The data were produced by immunoSEQ multiplex PCR, yet TCRdb's version contains in-frame clones alone and is incomplete. The data show approximately 45,000 clones, 63% seen once. The input for sequencing was peripheral blood, taken from a patient treated with radiotherapy plus ipilimumab. The source of these receptors is a human donor with non-small cell lung cancer who had a partial response to radiotherapy plus ipilimumab.

This clone was counted between two and nine times. V gene TRBV18 combines with J gene TRBJ1-1, with 7 bases fitting TRBD1. The CDR3 totals 13 residues. The germline CDR1 and CDR2 sequences are KGHSH and LQKENI. J was trimmed by 7 bases and V by 3 bases; bases with no gene match: 5. DNA for the CDR3: TGTGCCAGCTCACCCTCAGGGACAGTTGAAGCTTTCTTT. Translated, it gives CASSPSGTVEAFF.

This chain's CDR3 is CASSQDWLVGTEAFF. Written as DNA, the CDR3 is TGCGCCAGCAGCCAAGATTGGTTGGTCGGCACTGAAGCTTTCTTT. The V and J genes are TRBV4-3 and TRBJ1-1; D call uncertain. This CDR3 has 15 amino acids. Per the germline V gene, CDR1 is LGHNA and CDR2 is YSLEER. The V end was cut by 0 bases, the J end by 4 bases, with 12 bases between.

The J gene is TRBJ1-2, the V gene TRBV5-1, with a weak D call TRBD1 (5 bases). CDR3 length equals 12 residues. V was trimmed by 4 bases and J by 6 bases, leaving 10 bases between them. Germline CDR1 and CDR2: SGHRS and YFSETQ. The CDR3 nucleotides are TGCGCCAGCAGCAGGGAAGGGGATGGCTACACCTTC. This sequence encodes CASSREGDGYTF.

This chain uses TRBV5-6 with TRBJ1-5, with D unclear. The CDR3 is 16 amino acids. The V and J ends lost 1 base and 0 bases respectively, with 11 bases between them. In germline, CDR1 is SGHDT, CDR2 YYEEEE. The CDR3 region is CASSLFAGDSNQPQHF. The CDR3 DNA reads as TGTGCCAGCAGCTTGTTCGCCGGTGATAGCAATCAGCCCCAGCATTTT.

Note on this clone: At one of its ends the junction is not consistent with the germline gene, which may arise from a read error. The genes are TRBV7-7 and TRBJ2-2; a weak D match, TRBD2 (5 bases). Germline-derived CDR1 and CDR2 are SSHAT and FNYEAQ (reference sequence). The CDR3 loop spans 15 amino acids. The CDR3 is CASSLDEGLAGELFF. The CDR3 DNA follows: TGTGCTAGCAGCCTTGATGAAGGACTCGCGGGGGAGCTGTTTTTT.

The chain carries TRBV11-1 and TRBJ2-2; 11 bases are a match to TRBD2. The CDR3 contains 14 residues. Germline trimming cut 9 bases from V and 3 bases from J; bases unmatched to any gene: 3. The germline CDR1 and CDR2 sequences are SGHAT and FQDESV (reference sequence). The CDR3 nucleotides are TGTGCCAGTCGACTAGCGGGGTACACCGGGGAGCTGTTTTTT. This gives the protein CASRLAGYTGELFF. Filled out from reference TRBV11-1 and TRBJ2-2, the complete variable domain reads EAEVAQSPRYKITEKSQAVAFWCDPISGHATLYWYRQILGQGPELLVQFQDESVVDDSQLPKDRFSAERLKGVDSTLKIQPAELGDSAMYLCASRLAGYTGELFFGEGSRLTVL.

The CDR3 DNA reads TGTGCCAGTGGGACCGGGACAGGTCCCGGGGAGCTGTTTTTT. It is translated as CASGTGTGPGELFF. The chain joins TRBV19 to TRBJ2-2, with 8 bases aligning to TRBD1. In germline, CDR1 is LNHDA, CDR2 SQIVND (reference sequence). After removal of 8 bases from V and 6 bases from J, the junction contained 8 bases not matched to a gene. This CDR3 contains 14 residues.

There are a few counts of this clone. A clone one base away is much larger, so this may be a read error. The V call is TRBV5-6, the J call TRBJ2-2; the D gene is possibly TRBD2 (5 bases). Germline-derived CDR1 and CDR2 are SGHDT and YYEEEE. CDR3 length: 15 amino acids. Trimming pared 0 bases from V and 6 bases from J, leaving 12 bases between. The CDR3 spells CASSLDAGGPGELFF. The CDR3 DNA reads TGTGCCAGCAGCTTGGACGCTGGAGGACCCGGGGAGCTGTTTTTT.

The rearrangement uses TRBV19 and TRBJ2-2, with D possibly matching TRBD1 (6 bases). This CDR3 comprises 14 residues. The V gene's germline CDR1 is LNHDA and CDR2 SQIVND (reference sequence). Trimming stripped 7 bases from V and 1 base from J, with 10 bases between. The CDR3 sequence: CASIKGQNTGELFF. In DNA, the CDR3 is TGTGCCAGTATAAAGGGACAGAACACCGGGGAGCTGTTTTTT.

The chain combines TRBV7-9 with TRBJ1-1, with D hard to call. This CDR3 spans 15 amino acids. Trimming pared 1 base from V and 7 bases from J, leaving 16 bases between. CDR1 and CDR2 from the germline V gene are SEHNR and FQNEAQ (reference sequence). The CDR3 region is CASSLGASSSGEAFF. CDR3 DNA: TGTGCCAGCAGCTTAGGGGCATCCAGTAGTGGTGAAGCTTTCTTT.

This clone has more than one count but fewer than ten. The gene calls are TRBV19 and TRBJ2-1, with 10 bases lining up with TRBD2. Per germline, CDR1 LNHDA and CDR2 SQIVND (reference sequence). CDR3 length: 15 amino acids. The V gene end was trimmed by 3 bases and the J gene end by 4 bases; junction bases not matched to a gene: 3. Written as DNA, the CDR3 is TGTGCCAGTAGTATCGCTAGCGGGGGATACAATGAGCAGTTCTTC. Its protein is CASSIASGGYNEQFF.

J is TRBJ2-5 and V is TRBV7-9; 8 bases are a match to TRBD1. The length of the CDR3 is 15 residues. CDR1 and CDR2 (germline): SEHNR, FQNEAQ (reference sequence). V was clipped by 4 bases and J by 1 base; unmatched bases: 5. In DNA form, the CDR3 reads TGTGCCAGCAGCTCCTCCAGGGGGCCCCAAGAGACCCAGTACTTC. Amino acids: CASSSSRGPQETQYF.

The V gene is TRBV2, the J gene TRBJ1-5; perhaps TRBD1 as D (5 bases). This CDR3 contains 14 residues. Germline V CDR1 and CDR2: SNHLY, FYNNEI. Between the trimmed V and J ends, which lost 8 bases and 7 bases, there was a span of 18 bases. CDR3 in amino acids: CASSSPRARQPQHF. The DNA of the CDR3 is TGTGCCAGCTCCTCCCCCAGGGCGAGGCAGCCCCAGCATTTT.

J is TRBJ2-7 and V is TRBV6-1; tentatively, D is TRBD2 (6 bases). Deletions cut 7 bases from V and 6 bases from J, with 22 bases between. Germline V gives CDR1 MNHNS, CDR2 SASEGT. This CDR3 region has 15 residues. The CDR3 spells CASTDLGGVLGEQYF. The CDR3 DNA reads TGTGCCAGCACCGATCTTGGCGGGGTACTCGGCGAGCAGTACTTC.

This sequence joins TRBV5-1 and TRBJ2-1; 16 bases agree with TRBD2. The CDR3 has 22 amino acids. V lost 6 bases and J lost 5; bases outside the gene matches: 23. Per germline, CDR1 SGHRS and CDR2 YFSETQ. CDR3 sequence: CASKKGQPPGLAGGPLDNEQFF. The DNA of the CDR3 is TGCGCCAGCAAAAAGGGTCAGCCACCGGGACTAGCGGGAGGGCCGTTGGACAATGAGCAGTTCTTC.

The rearrangement links TRBV5-1 to TRBJ1-2, with TRBD1 matching over 11 bases. The CDR3 covers 17 residues. Looked up from germline, CDR1 is SGHRS and CDR2 is YFSETQ. With V trimmed by 4 bases and J by 8 bases, 16 bases remained unmatched. This CDR3 is CASSPTGPGTGGSGYTF. CDR3 in DNA: TGCGCCAGCAGCCCTACCGGCCCCGGGACAGGGGGTAGCGGCTACACCTTC.

The chain is built from TRBV7-9 and TRBJ1-1; D is possibly TRBD1 (6 bases). Germline V lookup: CDR1 SEHNR, CDR2 FQNEAQ (reference sequence). This CDR3 region has 11 residues. V gave up 4 bases and J gave up 10 bases, with 10 bases separating them. CDR3 bases: TGTGCCAGCAGCTATTCAGGGGCAGCTTTCTTT. Encoded protein: CASSYSGAAFF.

This rearrangement joins TRBV6-5 to TRBJ1-5, with 11 bases fitting TRBD1. Trimming cost V 4 bases and J 6 bases; bases outside gene matches: 5. The germline gives CDR1 MNHEY, CDR2 SVGAGI. The CDR3 contains 15 residues. The DNA of the CDR3 is TGTGCCAGCAGTTTAGGACAGGGGGCGACTCAGCCCCAGCATTTT. It encodes CASSLGQGATQPQHF.

This chain connects TRBV9 to TRBJ2-3; D might be TRBD2 (5 bases). The V gene's germline CDR1 is SGDLS and CDR2 YYNGEE. This CDR3 is 13 amino acids long. Trimming took off 6 bases at V and 4 bases at J, with 12 bases between the two ends. CDR3 coding DNA: TGTGCCAGCAACCGAGGGCGGGCAGATACGCAGTATTTT. Protein sequence: CASNRGRADTQYF.

The gene calls are TRBV7-3 and TRBJ2-3; a possible D gene is TRBD2 (6 bases). CDR1 is SGHTA, CDR2 FQGTGA, per germline. The CDR3 extends over 15 amino acids. V was pared by 3 bases and J by 1 base, with 11 bases between. CDR3 bases: TGTGCCAGCAGCTTGGGGGGATGGGGCACAGATACGCAGTATTTT. Residues: CASSLGGWGTDTQYF.

CDR3 sequence reads: CASSSQGYEQYF. The CDR3 coding sequence is TGCGCCAGCAGCTCCCAGGGATACGAGCAGTACTTC. This sequence joins TRBV5-1 and TRBJ2-5, with a weak D call TRBD1 (5 bases). The DNA end favors TRBJ2-7, so the J call may be wrong. Germline V lookup: CDR1 SGHRS, CDR2 YFSETQ. This CDR3 is 12 amino acids long.

The chain is built from TRBV27 and TRBJ2-1, with 8 bases that match TRBD2. After removal of 10 bases from V and 2 bases from J, the junction contained 7 bases not matched to a gene. The CDR3 spans 14 residues. Germline V gene data show CDR1 as MNHEY and CDR2 as SMNVEV (reference sequence). CDR3 residues: CATRRGGTYNEQFF. The CDR3 coding sequence is TGTGCCACCCGCCGGGGGGGTACCTACAATGAGCAGTTCTTC.

The chain carries TRBV29-1 and TRBJ2-7; TRBD2 aligns across 7 bases. V lost 4 bases, J lost 2 bases, and 11 bases stayed unmatched. This CDR3 has 15 amino acids. The germline CDR1 and CDR2 sequences are SQVTM and ANQGSEA. Here the CDR3 DNA reads TGCAGCGTTGTTGGGGGTAGCGGGTCTACCTACGAGCAGTACTTC. Its protein is CSVVGGSGSTYEQYF.

The genes are TRBV11-2 and TRBJ2-7, with 7 nucleotides matching TRBD2. The V and J ends lost 7 bases and 6 bases, in that order; junction bases with no gene match: 12. The CDR3 is made up of 14 amino acids. Germline values: CDR1 SGHAT, CDR2 FQNNGV. The CDR3 here is CASTPGSGGIEQYF. The CDR3 DNA is TGTGCCAGCACACCAGGGTCGGGGGGTATCGAGCAGTACTTC.

This chain connects TRBV19 to TRBJ2-1; no definite D call. V shed 6 bases and J shed 4 bases, with 7 bases lying between them. Germline V CDR1 and CDR2: LNHDA, SQIVND (reference sequence). The CDR3 is 12 residues long. The CDR3 nucleotides read TGTGCCAGTAGCCCTCAGTACAATGAGCAGTTCTTC. Protein product: CASSPQYNEQFF.

CDR3 sequence (DNA): TGTGCCAGCAGCGTAGATCCTTTTTTGCCGGGACAGGCAAACCCCTATAATTCACCCCTCCACTTT. Protein sequence: CASSVDPFLPGQANPYNSPLHF. The chain recombines TRBV9 with TRBJ1-6, with 8 positions matching TRBD1. Germline V gene data show CDR1 as SGDLS and CDR2 as YYNGEE. This CDR3 is built from 22 residues. After removal of 0 bases from V and 2 bases from J, the junction contained 19 bases not matched to a gene.

This sequence joins TRBV23-1 and TRBJ2-1; 7 positions agree with TRBD2. TRBV23-1 is flagged as an ORF with uncertain function. The CDR3 totals 17 residues. The trim removed 4 bases at V and 2 bases at J, leaving 11 bases unmatched. The CDR3 spells CASSRSGVGGPYNEQFF. CDR3 coding DNA: TGCGCCAGCAGTCGGAGCGGGGTAGGAGGGCCCTACAATGAGCAGTTCTTC.

The chain combines TRBV6-1 with TRBJ2-1; no definite D call. The CDR3 loop spans 11 amino acids. Germline loops: CDR1 MNHNS, CDR2 SASEGT. V was cut by 8 bases and J by 7 bases, with 9 bases left in between. Here the CDR3 reads CASLNTNEQFF. DNA of the CDR3: TGTGCCAGCCTTAATACTAATGAGCAGTTCTTC.

This chain's CDR3 is CASSQGPAGEKLFF. The CDR3 nucleotides read TGTGCCAGCAGCCAAGGACCAGCGGGTGAAAAACTGTTTTTT. This chain joins TRBV7-2 and TRBJ1-4; no firm D call. Germline assignment: CDR1 SGHTA and CDR2 FQGNSA. The V and J ends lost 5 bases and 7 bases respectively, with 14 bases between them. This CDR3 comprises 14 residues.

The chain carries TRBV25-1 and TRBJ2-7; D is perhaps TRBD1 (6 bases). CDR3 length equals 14 residues. Per germline, CDR1 MGHDK and CDR2 SYGVNS. Trimming removed 4 bases at V and 2 bases at J, with 12 bases between. The CDR3 DNA follows: TGTGCCAGCAGTGCGAACAGGGTGCCCTACGAGCAGTACTTC. Its translation: CASSANRVPYEQYF.

This sequence joins TRBV30 and TRBJ2-2; D is unresolved. Trimming removed 3 bases at V and 3 bases at J, with 8 bases between. The CDR3 length is 13 residues. Germline V CDR1 and CDR2: GTSNPN, SVGIG (reference sequence). The CDR3 nucleotides read TGTGCCTGGAGCGACACCCACACCGGGGAGCTGTTTTTT. It encodes CAWSDTHTGELFF.

The chain recombines TRBV30 with TRBJ1-5; tentative D call: TRBD1 (5 bases). Germline CDR1 reads GTSNPN; CDR2 reads SVGIG (reference sequence). This CDR3 is built from 14 residues. With 2 bases removed from V and 1 base from J, the gap between germline ends came to 9 bases. CDR3 nucleotides: TGTGCCTGGAGTAGGGGCAGGAGCAATCAGCCCCAGCATTTT. Encoded protein: CAWSRGRSNQPQHF.